The 15 T cell receptor beta chains below come from one sample, sequenced in a study of blood T cell repertoires in COVID-19. The method was immunoSEQ multiplex PCR; TCRdb's version includes in-frame clones alone and lacks a portion of them. Of roughly 170,000 clones listed, about 80% are singletons. Input material: PBMCs or T cells enriched from blood (not recorded which). The origin of the receptors is a man between 50 and 59 years old who had recovered from COVID-19.

This clone was counted once. The chain has TRBV7-2 and TRBJ2-5; TRBD2 aligns across 11 bases. Germline CDR1 SGHTA, CDR2 FQGNSA. CDR3 size: 14 residues. V shed 8 bases and J 4 bases; nucleotides not matched to a gene: 6. CDR3 sequence reads: CASRLSGGVETQYF. The CDR3 DNA sequence: TGTGCCAGCCGACTTAGCGGGGGGGTAGAGACCCAGTACTTC.

This chain links TRBV6-1 with TRBJ2-7, with TRBD1 matching over 12 bases. The CDR3 length is 16 residues. The germline V gene encodes CDR1 MNHNS and CDR2 SASEGT. The ends lost 3 bases at V and 7 bases at J; junction bases unmatched: 10. As DNA, the CDR3 is TGTGCCAGCAGTGACCCGTACCGGGACAGGGGGCAGGAGCAGTACTTC. It is translated as CASSDPYRDRGQEQYF.

This clone showed up just a few times. V and J are TRBV6-2 or TRBV6-3 and TRBJ1-5; D unresolved. The CDR3 runs to 15 residues. Germline V lookup: CDR1 MNHEY, CDR2 SVGEGT. With 5 bases removed from V and 7 bases from J, the gap between germline ends came to 18 bases. The CDR3 DNA reads TGTGCCAGCAGTCCCAGCCGCGGCGTAGGCCAGCCCCAGCATTTT. Its protein product is CASSPSRGVGQPQHF.

CDR3 DNA sequence: TGTGCCTGGAGTGTATTCCGGGACTCTAATTTTTTTAAGTTTTCACCCCTCCACTTT. Amino acid sequence: CAWSVFRDSNFFKFSPLHF. The chain joins TRBV30 to TRBJ1-6, with D perhaps matching TRBD1 (5 bases). Germline V gene lookup returns CDR1 GTSNPN and CDR2 SVGIG (reference sequence). This CDR3 contains 19 residues. The V gene lost 0 bases and the J gene lost 9 bases, with 27 bases spanning the gap.

The rearrangement joins TRBV4-1 to TRBJ1-6; TRBD1 matches 11 bases. Germline lookup yields CDR1 MGHRA and CDR2 YSYEKL. CDR3 size: 17 residues. The V and J ends lost 5 bases and 3 bases, in that order; junction bases with no gene match: 6. The CDR3 loop reads CASSSLGQGVYNSPLHF. In DNA form, the CDR3 reads TGCGCCAGCAGCAGCCTGGGACAGGGGGTCTATAATTCACCCCTCCACTTT.

This sequence joins TRBV5-6 and TRBJ1-3; TRBD1 might be the D (5 bases). V lost 1 base to trimming and J lost 3 bases, with 5 bases between them. This CDR3 has 13 residues. Germline V gives CDR1 SGHDT, CDR2 YYEEEE. CDR3: CASSLQGGNTIYF. DNA of the CDR3: TGTGCCAGCAGCTTGCAGGGTGGAAACACCATATATTTT.

The count of this clone is one. The rearrangement uses TRBV7-2 and TRBJ1-2, with D unresolved. Germline V gene data show CDR1 as SGHTA and CDR2 as FQGNSA. Trimming pared 1 base from V and 8 bases from J, leaving 14 bases between. The CDR3 is 14 residues long. DNA of the CDR3: TGTGCCAGCAGCTTAGTTCGGTTGCGGGAGGGCTACACCTTC. This codes for CASSLVRLREGYTF.

The chain couples TRBV28 to TRBJ1-2; D is possibly TRBD1 (5 bases). Trimming took off 2 bases at V and 7 bases at J, with 14 bases between the two ends. From germline, CDR1 is MDHEN and CDR2 SYDVKM. CDR3 size: 14 residues. CDR3 sequence: CASSLGRANGGYTF. For the CDR3, the DNA is TGTGCCAGCAGTTTAGGCAGGGCGAATGGTGGCTACACCTTC.

The chain recombines TRBV19 with TRBJ1-4; 7 bases are a match to TRBD1. The CDR3 runs 15 residues. Per germline, CDR1 LNHDA and CDR2 SQIVND (reference sequence). J was trimmed by 9 bases and V by 5 bases; bases with no gene match: 12. CDR3 residues: CASSQAGTENKKLFF. CDR3 sequence (DNA): TGTGCCAGTAGTCAAGCCGGGACAGAGAATAAAAAACTGTTTTTT.

The chain couples TRBV6-5 to TRBJ2-7; 7 positions agree with TRBD1. CDR1 is MNHEY and CDR2 is SVGAGI in the germline V gene. The CDR3 extends over 15 amino acids. V shed 3 bases and J 2 bases; nucleotides not matched to a gene: 7. The CDR3 here is CASSYRQGKTYEQYF. CDR3 sequence (DNA): TGTGCCAGCAGTTATCGACAGGGAAAAACCTACGAGCAGTACTTC.

The CDR3 sequence is CATFGNTEAFF. The CDR3 DNA reads TGTGCCACATTCGGGAACACTGAAGCTTTCTTT. V and J are TRBV6-5 and TRBJ1-1; D not certain. The V and J ends lost 10 bases and 1 base respectively, with 7 bases between them. CDR3 length: 11 amino acids. In germline, CDR1 is MNHEY, CDR2 SVGAGI.

The chain recombines TRBV6-5 with TRBJ1-2; D gene ambiguous. Deletions cut 0 bases from V and 0 bases from J, with 11 bases between. Per germline, CDR1 MNHEY and CDR2 SVGAGI. CDR3 length: 16 amino acids. In nucleotides, the CDR3 is TGTGCCAGCAGTTACTCGTGGACGGGAACTAACTATGGCTACACCTTC. It translates to CASSYSWTGTNYGYTF.

The gene calls are TRBV28 and TRBJ1-6; D is undetermined. The V end was cut by 3 bases, the J end by 9 bases, with 9 bases between. The germline gives CDR1 MDHEN, CDR2 SYDVKM. The CDR3 totals 13 residues. In DNA form, the CDR3 reads TGTGCCAGCAGTTTGCCCGGCGGTTCACCCCTCCACTTT. This sequence encodes CASSLPGGSPLHF.

The chain recombines TRBV7-2 with TRBJ2-1; 9 bases line up with TRBD2. Germline CDR1 SGHTA, CDR2 FQGNSA. The CDR3 loop spans 16 amino acids. The V segment lost 6 bases and the J segment 6 bases; nucleotides outside the gene matches: 12. CDR3 amino acids: CASRPPAGGPGNEQFF. The CDR3 region has the DNA TGTGCCAGCAGACCCCCTGCGGGGGGGCCTGGCAATGAGCAGTTCTTC.

This chain connects TRBV7-9 to TRBJ2-7, with 8 bases that match TRBD1. Trimming removed 4 bases from V and 3 bases from J; junction bases left unmatched: 5. Per germline, CDR1 SEHNR and CDR2 FQNEAQ (reference sequence). This CDR3 is built from 14 residues. CDR3 loop: CASSSGQEIYEQYF. Written as DNA, the CDR3 is TGTGCCAGCAGCTCGGGACAGGAGATCTACGAGCAGTACTTC.